A selection of T cell receptor beta chains follows, all from one sample in a study of control samples from healthy donors and cancer patients. The method was immunoSEQ multiplex PCR; TCRdb's version includes in-frame clones alone and lacks a portion of them. The data contain 170,000 or so clones, around nine tenths of them singletons. The sequenced sample consisted of blood. These TCRs come from a man aged 30 to 39 in good health. The CDR3 runs from the conserved cysteine through the conserved F or W.

cdr3_aa j_call v_call
CASSESGSYEQYF TRBJ2-7 TRBV2
CASSSLAYTGELFF TRBJ2-2 TRBV27
CASRLAGGAYEQYF TRBJ2-7 TRBV5-6
CASSEGDRENQPQHF TRBJ1-5 TRBV2
CASSAGGELSGNTIYF TRBJ1-3 TRBV7-9
CAISESRADMAYEQYF TRBJ2-7 TRBV10-3
CASSLVGYEQYF TRBJ2-7 TRBV28
CASSFGQGLYEKLFF TRBJ1-4 TRBV19
CASSLVKGNTEAFF TRBJ1-1 TRBV7-2
CASSSSGGYEQYF TRBJ2-7 TRBV27
CATSRDRLINEKLFF TRBJ1-4 TRBV15
CASRLARLGVNTGELFF TRBJ2-2 TRBV12-2
CASSLGSSYEQYF TRBJ2-7 TRBV12-3/TRBV12-4
CSVAGLYEQYF TRBJ2-7 TRBV29-1
CASSLSSDRAYEQYF TRBJ2-7 TRBV5-4
CASSLVGGNNSPLHF TRBJ1-6 TRBV5-1
CASSDLQGAKDEQYF TRBJ2-7 TRBV10-1
CASSQGPRDKYNEQFF TRBJ2-1 TRBV4-1
CASSLAGRGSQPQHF TRBJ1-5 TRBV5-1
CASRDRSSYNSPLHF TRBJ1-6 TRBV27
CASRGDLHTYGYTF TRBJ1-2 TRBV2
CASSMGRNYGYTF TRBJ1-2 TRBV28
CASSLATGTGELFF TRBJ2-2 TRBV7-2
CASSFLDRQETQYF TRBJ2-5 TRBV6-5
CASSREQGTEAFF TRBJ1-1 TRBV6-2/TRBV6-3
CASSEKQLPTF TRBJ1-2 TRBV2
CASSYPRGQNQPQHF TRBJ1-5 TRBV6-2/TRBV6-3
CSVSTGLDYGYTF TRBJ1-2 TRBV29-1
CASSHAAGPASPYGYTF TRBJ1-2 TRBV7-9
CATSDFLAGGRETQYF TRBJ2-5 TRBV24-1
CASSPTGLETQYF TRBJ2-5 TRBV9
CASSAGENTEAFF TRBJ1-1 TRBV4-2
CASSYQTGGDTQYF TRBJ2-3 TRBV27
CASRGGEAYYEQYF TRBJ2-7 TRBV28
CASSTPVGSGGTTGELFF TRBJ2-2 TRBV21-1
CATASTDTQYF TRBJ2-3 TRBV24-1
CASSDRGTKNYGYTF TRBJ1-2 TRBV9
CASSEAIWDNSPLHF TRBJ1-6 TRBV25-1
CASSLTSGVNTGELFF TRBJ2-2 TRBV5-1
CASSSGVNQETQYF TRBJ2-5 TRBV11-2
CSAEHTDTQYF TRBJ2-3 TRBV20-1
CAIKLGTATHSPLHF TRBJ1-6 TRBV23-1
CAWTAGRWDSPLHF TRBJ1-6 TRBV30
CASSADRGEYNEQFF TRBJ2-1 TRBV7-2
CASSLARVTDTQYF TRBJ2-3 TRBV7-2
CASSLLGDFSYEQYF TRBJ2-7 TRBV7-2
CASSLGRGYSGNTIYF TRBJ1-3 TRBV5-6
CASRGGGISYEQYF TRBJ2-7 TRBV2
CASSLVGQGASPLHF TRBJ1-6 TRBV5-1
CASSLGQGTREKLFF TRBJ1-4 TRBV7-9
CATSRDPRLGGYEQYF TRBJ2-7 TRBV15
CASSFRGAKGQETQYF TRBJ2-5 TRBV7-9
CAIKVAPADTQYF TRBJ2-3 TRBV10-3
CASIGSGARTGELFF TRBJ2-2 TRBV19
CAWKQSGGDYGYTF TRBJ1-2 TRBV25-1
CSASLYRGDQPQHF TRBJ1-5 TRBV20-1
CASSQRRRAGGANEQFF TRBJ2-1 TRBV3-1/TRBV3-2
CASSRDSGAVEYTF TRBJ1-2 TRBV5-1
CASSPRTGGGDTQYF TRBJ2-3 TRBV9
CASSPLGGWENIQYF TRBJ2-4 TRBV7-8